This T cell receptor beta chain is from a study of radiotherapy plus CTLA-4 blockade in lung cancer. Background on the study: An objective response was seen in approximately 17% of patients, and disease control in about 31%. Findings of the study overall: Radiotherapy with ipilimumab was followed by blood expansion of tumor-derived clones. Among reported predictors of response, early blood T cell clone dynamics with interferon-beta performed best.

In chemo-refractory metastatic non-small-cell lung cancer, patients got ipilimumab CTLA-4 blockade together with focal radiation. V lost 4 bases and J lost 5; bases outside the gene matches: 6. The CDR3 has 15 residues. Germline values: CDR1 KGHSH, CDR2 LQKENI. The assay was immunoSEQ multiplex PCR, and TCRdb's table has in-frame clones only and misses some. The table shows around 80,000 clones, with roughly 80% occurring only once. This clone was counted once. What it recognizes is unknown. The chain recombines TRBV18 with TRBJ2-3; 10 bases map to TRBD2. The TCR originated in a human donor with non-small cell lung cancer who had stable disease on radiotherapy plus ipilimumab. Source: peripheral blood, taken from a patient treated with radiotherapy plus ipilimumab. The CDR3: CASSRISGGIDTQYF. CDR3 sequence (DNA): TGTGCCAGCTCACGGATTAGCGGGGGGATAGATACGCAGTATTTT.